The T cell receptor (beta chain) described here comes from a study of Graves' ophthalmopathy and Graves' hyperthyroidism. RNA transcripts were the template, and TCR beta CDR3 regions were amplified from them. First-round RT-PCR relied on HTBI primers, and a second-round multiplex PCR came next. TCRdb re-analysed the multiplex PCR reads in MiXCR, keeping a single row per CDR3 protein. The sample has 740,000 or so distinct CDR3 sequences, 40% seen once; the top ten hold 35% to 55%. This clonotype has at least ten counts. Germline V gene lookup returns CDR1 SGHVS and CDR2 FQNEAQ. Trimming pared 2 bases from V and 1 base from J, leaving 5 bases between. The CDR3 totals 13 residues. Moderately to severely active ophthalmopathy under 3 months, CAS at least 3, NOSPECS at least 4.

The rearrangement links TRBV7-8 to TRBJ2-5; no clear D gene. This TCR derives from an adult man with Graves' ophthalmopathy. Sequencing was performed on peripheral blood. The CDR3 DNA sequence: TGTGCCAGCAGCTTAAAGGGCCAAGAGACCCAGTACTTC. It encodes CASSLKGQETQYF.